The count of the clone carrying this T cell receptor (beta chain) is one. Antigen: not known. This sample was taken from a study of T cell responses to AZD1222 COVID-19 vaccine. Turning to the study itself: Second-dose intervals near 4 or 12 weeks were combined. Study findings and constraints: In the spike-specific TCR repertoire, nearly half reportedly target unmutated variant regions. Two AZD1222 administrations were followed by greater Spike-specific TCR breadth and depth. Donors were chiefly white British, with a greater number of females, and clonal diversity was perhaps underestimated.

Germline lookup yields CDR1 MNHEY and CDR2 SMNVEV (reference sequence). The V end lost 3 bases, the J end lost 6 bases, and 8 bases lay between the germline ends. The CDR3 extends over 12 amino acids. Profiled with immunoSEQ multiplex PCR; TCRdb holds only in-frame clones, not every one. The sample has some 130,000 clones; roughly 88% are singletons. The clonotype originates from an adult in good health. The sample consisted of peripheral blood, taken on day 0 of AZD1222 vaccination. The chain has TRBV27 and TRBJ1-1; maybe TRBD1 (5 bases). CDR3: CASSFWGAEAFF. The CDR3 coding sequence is TGTGCCAGCAGTTTCTGGGGCGCTGAAGCTTTCTTT.